A selection of T cell receptor beta chains follows, all from one sample in a study of response to subunit inactivated influenza vaccine. In TCRdb, the RT-PCR reads were re-called with MiXCR into one record per CDR3 protein. In the table there are 500,000 to 550,000 distinct CDR3 sequences, roughly 8.2% of which are singletons. The source material was PBMCs from blood, sampled about 24 months after vaccination. The receptors were sampled from a man aged 50-75 years who received an inactivated influenza vaccine. Both conserved end residues are part of each CDR3. D genes are given only for firm matches. The listing skips clone size in some rows; elsewhere it reads once, few, many or a size class.

>TRBJ2-1|TRBV30|15|TRBD1|few
TGTGCCTGGTCTGTTGGGACAGGATTTTACCATGAGCAGTTCTTC
CAWSVGTGFYHEQFF
>TRBJ2-7|TRBV7-6|14|TRBD1|few
TGTGCCAGCAGCCGGAGGGGACAGGGCGACGAGCAGTACTTC
CASSRRGQGDEQYF
>TRBJ2-7|TRBV21-1|13|NA|NA
TGTGCCAGCACGGCGGGATTAACCTACGAGCAGTACTTC
CASTAGLTYEQYF
>TRBJ1-2|TRBV7-2|14|NA|few
TGTGCCAGCAGCTTAGGGGCCAGCGTCTATGGCTACACCTTC
CASSLGASVYGYTF
>TRBJ2-5|TRBV7-7|17|TRBD2|few
TGTGCCAGCAGCAACACAAAGCTAGCGGGAGCCCAAGAGACCCAGTACTTC
CASSNTKLAGAQETQYF
>TRBJ2-2|TRBV9|13|NA|NA
TGTGCCAGCAGCTTACGGTTATCCGGGGAGCTGTTTTTT
CASSLRLSGELFF
>TRBJ1-4|TRBV5-6|15|NA|many
TGTGCCAGCAGCTCCCCGGGAATCACTAATGAAAAACTGTTTTTT
CASSSPGITNEKLFF
>TRBJ1-5|TRBV7-9|15|NA|NA
TGTGCCAGCAGCTTAGAGGGGCGCGGCGGGGGCGTTAAGCATTTT
CASSLEGRGGGVKHF
>TRBJ2-3|TRBV4-3|13|TRBD1|NA
TGCGCCAGCAGCCAGCAGGGGGCGAATACGCAGTATTTT
CASSQQGANTQYF
>TRBJ2-1|TRBV12-3/TRBV12-4|14|TRBD2|NA
TGTGCCAGCAGAGTTATGGCGGGGGGGCCTGGAGTGTTCTTC
CASRVMAGGPGVFF
>TRBJ1-2|TRBV11-1|19|NA|few
TGTGCCAGCAGCTTAGCGCCGGAGGCGTCCTCTTCATTATACTATGGCTACACCTTC
CASSLAPEASSSLYYGYTF
>TRBJ2-3|TRBV5-5|15|NA|few
TGTGCCAGCAGCTTGTATACGGGGGGCACAGATACGCAGTATTTT
CASSLYTGGTDTQYF
>TRBJ2-7|TRBV7-8|18|TRBD2|few
TGTGCCAGCAGCTTAGAATCGGCTAGCGGATTAAGCTCCTACGAGCAGTACTTC
CASSLESASGLSSYEQYF
>TRBJ1-1|TRBV15|13|TRBD1|many
TGTGCCACCAGCAGGGGACAGGGAGGTGAAGCTTTCTTT
CATSRGQGGEAFF
>TRBJ2-7|TRBV6-6|13|NA|many
TGTGCCAGCAGTTCGGTGCGGGCCTACGAGCAGTACTTC
CASSSVRAYEQYF
>TRBJ2-7|TRBV6-5|14|NA|NA
TGTGCCAGCAGTTACCGGACAGGGACTAGCGAGCAGTACTTC
CASSYRTGTSEQYF
>TRBJ2-7|TRBV7-9|15|TRBD2|NA
TGTGCCAGCAGCTTAACTAGCGGGGGGCATTACGAGCAGTACTTC
CASSLTSGGHYEQYF
>TRBJ2-3|TRBV20-1|14|NA|few
TGCAGTGCTAGTGGCAGGGTTAGCACAGATACGCAGTATTTT
CSASGRVSTDTQYF
>TRBJ2-7|TRBV7-9|13|NA|NA
TGTGCCAGCAGCTTAACGGCGACCGGCGAGCGGTACTTC
CASSLTATGERYF
>TRBJ2-7|TRBV20-1|15|NA|many
TGCAGTGCTAGAGCTTTCTTCGGGGGGCCGGACGAGCAGTACTTC
CSARAFFGGPDEQYF
>TRBJ2-3|TRBV7-9|16|NA|NA
TGTGCCAGCAGCTCCTCTGACAGATCTAGCACAGATACGCAGTATTTT
CASSSSDRSSTDTQYF
>TRBJ1-3|TRBV12-3/TRBV12-4|13|TRBD1|NA
TGTGCCAGCAGAAACGACAGGGGTAACACCATATATTTT
CASRNDRGNTIYF
>TRBJ1-5|TRBV12-3/TRBV12-4|15|TRBD1|NA
TGTGCCAGCAGGGCGACAGGGGTCCCCAATCAGCCCCAGCATTTT
CASRATGVPNQPQHF
>TRBJ2-2|TRBV7-2|17|TRBD2|few
TGTGCCAGCAGCTTATATGGACCACTAGCGGCGTACGGGGAGCTGTTTTTT
CASSLYGPLAAYGELFF
>TRBJ1-4|TRBV5-1|13|NA|few
TGCGCCAGCAGCTCTTACTCGGATGAAAAACTGTTTTTT
CASSSYSDEKLFF
>TRBJ1-1|TRBV7-2|12|NA|few
TGTGCCAGCAGCCGATTCTCCGGGGCAGCTTTCTTT
CASSRFSGAAFF
>TRBJ2-1|TRBV2|14|TRBD2|few
TGTGCCAGCAGGGGACTAGCGGGAGTAGGTGAGCAGTTCTTC
CASRGLAGVGEQFF
>TRBJ2-7|TRBV6-1|12|NA|many
TGTGCCAGCAGTGAAGTCGGCTACGAGCAGTACTTC
CASSEVGYEQYF
>TRBJ1-1|TRBV7-6|14|TRBD1|NA
TGTGCCAGCAGCTATCGACAGGGGGTCACTGAAGCTTTCTTT
CASSYRQGVTEAFF
>TRBJ1-2|TRBV9|13|NA|few
TGTGCCAGCAGCGTCCACGGGAACTATGGCTACACCTTC
CASSVHGNYGYTF
>TRBJ2-7|TRBV3-1|15|NA|few
TGTGCCAGCAGCCCTGGGCCAGGGTCCGCCTACGAGCAGTACTTC
CASSPGPGSAYEQYF
>TRBJ1-2|TRBV5-6|17|NA|many
TGTGCCAGCAGCTTGGAATACGTACAGCACCCTAACTATGGCTACACCTTC
CASSLEYVQHPNYGYTF
>TRBJ1-2|TRBV14|13|NA|few
TGTGCCAGCAGCCAAAGCTCCCTCTATGGCTACACCTTC
CASSQSSLYGYTF
>TRBJ2-3|TRBV12-3/TRBV12-4|15|TRBD2|NA
TGTGCCAGCAGTCCAACTAGCGGGGGAGAATATACGCAGTATTTT
CASSPTSGGEYTQYF
>TRBJ2-3|TRBV29-1|13|TRBD1|many
TGCAGCCTATGGGACAGGATCACAGATACGCAGTATTTT
CSLWDRITDTQYF
>TRBJ1-2|TRBV5-1|14|NA|many
TGCGCCAGCAGCTTGGCCCTTGGACCTTATGGCTACACCTTC
CASSLALGPYGYTF
>TRBJ1-6|TRBV5-6|16|NA|few
TGTGCCAGCAGCTGGGGGACGACCACGGATAATTCACCCCTCCACTTT
CASSWGTTTDNSPLHF
>TRBJ2-7|TRBV4-3|15|NA|NA
TGCGCCAGCAGCCAAGATTTTCAGTCCGTCTACGAGCAGTACTTC
CASSQDFQSVYEQYF
>TRBJ1-2|TRBV29-1|12|NA|many
TGCAGCGTTGCTCAGGGAAACTATGGCTACACCTTC
CSVAQGNYGYTF